This T cell receptor beta chain stems from a study of T cells after yellow fever vaccination. Study-wide context: Low-cell-number fractions were prepared with SMART-Seq v4 Ultra Low Input.

V was trimmed by 0 bases and J by 13 bases, leaving 14 bases between them. This CDR3 is built from 13 residues. Germline-derived CDR1 and CDR2 are SGDLS and YYNGEE. Study-wide results and limits: The booster saw the reappearance of most primary-vaccination clones (approximately 97% CD4, 80% to 90% CD8). The CD4 compartment and the CD8 compartment contained a small share of clonotypes in common.

Of note for this clonotype: Its antigen is undetermined.

TCRdb independently ran MiXCR on the 5' RACE reads; one entry per CDR3 protein. The sample holds about 370,000 distinct CDR3 sequences, around 10% seen once. The clonotype was recovered from a young man who received the YFV17D yellow fever vaccine. The chain is built from TRBV9 and TRBJ2-4; D may be TRBD1 (5 bases). The sequenced sample was PBMCs, obtained on the day of the first yellow fever vaccination. CDR3 DNA sequence: TGTGCCAGCAGCGTAGGAACAGGATCTCAACAGTACTTC. Its translation: CASSVGTGSQQYF.